The source of this TCR beta chain is a study of blood T cell repertoires in COVID-19. For the study at large: Whether acute or convalescent, the COVID-19 samples came from the United States, Italy and Spain. The analysed material was cDNA or gDNA that came from T cells, B-cell-depleted T cells, or PBMCs.

Participants were aged 18 to 89 years, lived in about 26 US areas, and enrolled virtually. Original data processing: Nucleated cell counts were estimated from reference gene primer amplification. Libraries were prepared by immunoSEQ multiplex PCR; TCRdb keeps only in-frame clonotypes and omits some of them. V, J and clone size were drawn from that table, and D and trimming were deduced from the DNA. The table includes about 460,000 clones, about 85% detected once. CDR1 is MGHRA, CDR2 YSYEKL, per germline. Trimming stripped 4 bases from V and 10 bases from J, with 14 bases between. The CDR3 contains 13 residues.

The receptor's source is a woman aged 60 to 75 who had recovered from COVID-19. The V and J genes are TRBV4-1 and TRBJ2-1; D might be TRBD2 (6 bases). Sample: PBMCs or T cells enriched from blood (not recorded which). The CDR3 nucleotides read TGCGCCAGCAGCCGGGCGGGGACGGGGGAGCAGTTCTTC. Amino acids: CASSRAGTGEQFF.